These 30 T cell receptor beta chains share one sample of origin, sequenced in a study of CD8+CD57+ T cells in acquired aplastic anemia. Genomic DNA served as template for TCR beta VDJ and CDR3 profiling. Using its own MiXCR run on the reads, TCRdb lists one record per CDR3 protein. The sample has about 110,000 distinct CDR3 sequences, around 50% seen once; the top ten hold about 32%. The sequencing input was sorted CD4+, CD8+, or CD8+CD57+ T cells (not recorded which) from PBMCs. All receptors derive from a human donor in good health, serving as a control.

This clonotype was recorded at least ten times. V and J are TRBV12-5 and TRBJ1-6, with D maybe TRBD1 (5 bases). Germline V lookup: CDR1 LGHNT, CDR2 FRNRAP. The CDR3 runs 14 residues. Between the trimmed V and J ends, which lost 3 bases and 8 bases, there was a span of 11 bases. The CDR3 bases are TGTGCTAGTGGTTTAGGGGAGAGTGATTCACCCCTCCACTTT. As protein: CASGLGESDSPLHF.

This clonotype was counted a few times. The chain carries TRBV27 and TRBJ2-1, with D possibly called TRBD1 or TRBD2 (5 bases each). This CDR3 contains 14 residues. V lost 4 bases and J 6 bases, leaving 13 bases between the germline ends. Germline assignment: CDR1 MNHEY and CDR2 SMNVEV (reference sequence). DNA for the CDR3: TGTGCCAGCAGTTACGGGACCAATTTCAATGAGCAGTTCTTC. It encodes CASSYGTNFNEQFF.

As to this clonotype: The junction shows a germline mismatch at one end, possibly a read error. The chain's CDR3 is CASSPTIQGAPTYGYTF. The DNA for the CDR3 is TGTGCCAGCAGTCCCACCATTCAGGGGGCGCCTACCTATGGCTACACCTTC. V and J are TRBV24-1 and TRBJ1-2, with TRBD1 matching over 8 bases. CDR1 is KGHDR, CDR2 SFDVKD, per germline. The CDR3 covers 17 residues.

The chain recombines TRBV20-1 with TRBJ2-1; D is uncertain. Trimming removed 7 bases at V and 6 bases at J, with 4 bases between. CDR1 and CDR2 from the germline V gene are DFQATT and SNEGSKA (reference sequence). The CDR3 spans 9 residues. The DNA of the CDR3 is TGCAGTGAAGGCAATGAGCAGTTCTTC. The encoded protein is CSEGNEQFF.

This clonotype was seen ten or more times. The chain uses TRBV7-9 and TRBJ2-7, with TRBD1 matching 9 bases. The CDR3 loop spans 14 amino acids. J was trimmed by 5 bases and V by 5 bases; bases with no gene match: 7. Germline lookup yields CDR1 SEHNR and CDR2 FQNEAQ (reference sequence). The CDR3 nucleotides read TGTGCCAGCAGCCTCGGGACAGGGAGGAACGAGCAGTACTTC. Protein: CASSLGTGRNEQYF.

This clonotype has a count of ten or more. The gene calls are TRBV19 and TRBJ1-1; perhaps TRBD1 as D (6 bases). V lost 5 bases and J lost 4, with 17 bases in between. CDR3 length equals 15 residues. The germline V gene encodes CDR1 LNHDA and CDR2 SQIVND (reference sequence). The CDR3, as DNA: TGTGCCAGTAGTGTTAGCGTTGTGGGGGCCACTGAAGCTTTCTTT. Protein product: CASSVSVVGATEAFF.

V usage is TRBV18 and J usage is TRBJ2-3; D gene uncertain. Germline V gene lookup returns CDR1 KGHSH and CDR2 LQKENI. The CDR3 extends over 15 amino acids. Trimming pared 0 bases from V and 0 bases from J, leaving 7 bases between. The CDR3 sequence: CASSPPPTSTDTQYF. As DNA, the CDR3 is TGTGCCAGCTCACCACCCCCGACGAGCACAGATACGCAGTATTTT.

This clonotype was counted many times. The chain couples TRBV4-1 to TRBJ1-4; TRBD1 is a possible D gene (6 bases). The CDR3 totals 15 residues. V dropped 1 base and J dropped 4 bases, with 10 bases sitting between them. Germline loops: CDR1 MGHRA, CDR2 YSYEKL. The CDR3 DNA sequence: TGCGCCAGCAGCCAAGCGGCAGGGGATAATGAAAAACTGTTTTTT. As protein: CASSQAAGDNEKLFF.

The genes are TRBV7-9 and TRBJ1-1; 7 bases align to TRBD1. V lost 5 bases, J lost 0 bases, and 3 bases stayed unmatched. Per germline, CDR1 SEHNR and CDR2 FQNEAQ (reference sequence). The CDR3 spans 14 residues. DNA for the CDR3: TGTGCCAGCAGCCTGGGACAGATGAACACTGAAGCTTTCTTT. It codes for CASSLGQMNTEAFF.

This chain joins TRBV2 and TRBJ2-7; D gene ambiguous. The CDR3 totals 11 residues. V was shortened by 5 bases and J by 6 bases, with 8 bases between the two germline ends. Per germline, CDR1 SNHLY and CDR2 FYNNEI. The DNA of the CDR3 is TGTGCCAGCAGTTTTGTTGGCGAGCAGTACTTC. This codes for CASSFVGEQYF.

This clonotype was observed once. This sequence joins TRBV25-1 and TRBJ1-1; perhaps TRBD1 as D (5 bases). The CDR3 length is 13 residues. Per the germline V gene, CDR1 is MGHDK and CDR2 is SYGVNS. Trimming shortened V by 6 bases and J by 0 bases, and 8 bases separated the two germline ends. The CDR3 DNA reads TGTGCCAGCAGGGGACTCCTGAACACTGAAGCTTTCTTT. Its translation: CASRGLLNTEAFF.

This clonotype was seen a single time. The chain uses TRBV13 and TRBJ2-7; perhaps TRBD1 as D (6 bases). Between the trimmed V and J ends, which lost 2 bases and 2 bases, there was a span of 16 bases. CDR1 PRHDT and CDR2 FYEKMQ come from the germline V gene (reference sequence). There are 16 residues in the CDR3. CDR3 DNA sequence: TGTGCCAGCAGCTTACGAGCGGCAGGGGTCGCCTACGAGCAGTACTTC. It translates to CASSLRAAGVAYEQYF.

J is TRBJ1-2 and V is TRBV20-1; no reliable D call. In germline, CDR1 is DFQATT, CDR2 SNEGSKA (reference sequence). The CDR3 length is 13 residues. V shed 3 bases and J shed 0 bases, with 8 bases lying between them. This CDR3 reads CSASVTTNYGYTF. The CDR3 DNA follows: TGCAGTGCTAGCGTTACTACTAACTATGGCTACACCTTC.

This clonotype showed up just a few times. The J gene is TRBJ1-1, the V gene TRBV2; D gene ambiguous. The V gene's germline CDR1 is SNHLY and CDR2 FYNNEI. Trimming shortened V by 8 bases and J by 5 bases, and 18 bases separated the two germline ends. There are 14 residues in the CDR3. The CDR3 here is CASVKGAEWTEAFF. The CDR3 nucleotides read TGTGCCAGCGTAAAGGGTGCGGAGTGGACTGAAGCTTTCTTT. The variable domain in full, completed from reference TRBV2 and TRBJ1-1, reads EPEVTQTPSHQVTQMGQEVILRCVPISNHLYFYWYRQILGQKVEFLVSFYNNEISEKSEIFDDQFSVERPDGSNFTLKIRSTKLEDSAMYFCASVKGAEWTEAFFGQGTRLTVV.

The chain employs TRBV7-9 and TRBJ1-6; D is perhaps TRBD1 (6 bases). Germline V gene data show CDR1 as SEHNR and CDR2 as FQNEAQ (reference sequence). The V end lost 5 bases, the J end lost 7 bases, and 9 bases lay between the germline ends. The length of the CDR3 is 13 residues. The CDR3 nucleotides are TGTGCCAGCAGCCCCCAGGGGAATTCACCCCTCCACTTT. Its translation: CASSPQGNSPLHF.

V and J are TRBV5-1 and TRBJ2-3; 9 nucleotides agree with TRBD1. Unmatched junction bases numbered 7, after V lost 4 bases and J lost 4 bases. CDR3 length: 15 residues. Germline CDR1 SGHRS, CDR2 YFSETQ. DNA for the CDR3: TGCGCCAGCAGCAGGAGGACAGGGGATGCAGATACGCAGTATTTT. Translated: CASSRRTGDADTQYF.

This chain joins TRBV25-1 and TRBJ2-7; D gene unclear. This CDR3 is built from 13 residues. The germline V gene encodes CDR1 MGHDK and CDR2 SYGVNS. Between the trimmed V and J ends, which lost 4 bases and 4 bases, there was a span of 11 bases. CDR3 residues: CASSARQEYEQYF. CDR3 DNA: TGTGCCAGCAGTGCGCGGCAAGAATACGAGCAGTACTTC.

V is TRBV9 and J is TRBJ2-7, with a tentative D call TRBD2 (6 bases). V shed 1 base and J shed 6 bases, with 8 bases lying between them. The CDR3 sequence is 12 residues long. CDR1 SGDLS and CDR2 YYNGEE come from the germline V gene. CDR3 loop: CASSVFGGEQYF. CDR3 DNA sequence: TGTGCCAGCAGCGTATTCGGGGGCGAGCAGTACTTC.

V and J are TRBV5-1 and TRBJ2-1; a weak D match, TRBD1 (7 bases). V was trimmed by 4 bases and J by 7 bases, leaving 18 bases between them. The CDR3 sequence is 15 residues long. Germline V gene lookup returns CDR1 SGHRS and CDR2 YFSETQ. CDR3: CASSIGGGLENEQFF. For the CDR3, the DNA is TGCGCCAGCAGCATTGGAGGGGGCCTAGAGAATGAGCAGTTCTTC.

The rearrangement joins TRBV19 to TRBJ1-2; D unclear. This CDR3 spans 14 amino acids. Germline V gives CDR1 LNHDA, CDR2 SQIVND (reference sequence). V lost 3 bases and J 0 bases, leaving 8 bases between the germline ends. DNA of the CDR3: TGTGCCAGTAGTATGCTGGGGACTAACTATGGCTACACCTTC. Translated: CASSMLGTNYGYTF.

This clonotype was seen many times. The genes are TRBV15 and TRBJ1-4, with TRBD1 matching 8 bases. Trimming at V came to 3 bases and at J to 6 bases, leaving 6 bases not matched to a gene. The CDR3 length is 15 residues. CDR1 LNHNV and CDR2 YYDKDF come from the germline V gene (reference sequence). CDR3 in DNA: TGTGCCACCAGCAGGGCAGGGGGCGATTATGAAAAACTGTTTTTT. It specifies CATSRAGGDYEKLFF.

This clonotype was observed many times. The chain couples TRBV6-5 to TRBJ2-1; no reliable D call. The V gene lost 0 bases and the J gene lost 7 bases, with 7 bases spanning the gap. In germline, CDR1 is MNHEY, CDR2 SVGAGI. This CDR3 is 13 amino acids long. The CDR3 bases are TGTGCCAGCAGTTACTCATTGGGAAATGAGCAGTTCTTC. Translating it yields CASSYSLGNEQFF.

V is TRBV2 and J is TRBJ2-7; TRBD1 aligns across 9 bases. Looked up from germline, CDR1 is SNHLY and CDR2 is FYNNEI. The V gene end was trimmed by 7 bases and the J gene end by 3 bases; junction bases not matched to a gene: 7. This CDR3 is built from 14 residues. CDR3: CASKPGQGDYEQYF. CDR3 nucleotides: TGTGCCAGCAAACCGGGACAGGGAGACTACGAGCAGTACTTC.

In its sample, this clonotype was seen many times. This rearrangement joins TRBV30 to TRBJ2-7; D call uncertain. Germline V gene lookup returns CDR1 GTSNPN and CDR2 SVGIG (reference sequence). The CDR3 covers 11 residues. Trimming cost V 0 bases and J 3 bases, with 3 bases left between them. The CDR3 DNA reads TGTGCCTGGAGTGTAGGCTACGAGCAGTACTTC. Its protein is CAWSVGYEQYF.

V gene TRBV25-1 combines with J gene TRBJ1-2, with D maybe TRBD1 (6 bases). With 4 bases removed from V and 3 bases from J, the gap between germline ends came to 21 bases. Germline loops: CDR1 MGHDK, CDR2 SYGVNS. CDR3 size: 17 residues. The CDR3 nucleotides read TGTGCCAGCAGTGGGGGGGGCAGGGGAGTAGTAGACTATGGCTACACCTTC. This gives the protein CASSGGGRGVVDYGYTF.

The chain joins TRBV20-1 to TRBJ2-7; 7 bases line up with TRBD1. Germline-derived CDR1 and CDR2 are DFQATT and SNEGSKA (reference sequence). The CDR3 is made up of 13 amino acids. The DNA of the CDR3 is TGCAGGGCGAGGGACAGCGACTCCTACGAGCAGTACTTC. It codes for CRARDSDSYEQYF.

The rearrangement links TRBV24-1 to TRBJ1-1; D not resolved. There are 12 residues in the CDR3. Germline values: CDR1 KGHDR, CDR2 SFDVKD. Deletions cut 0 bases from V and 10 bases from J, with 8 bases between. The CDR3 here is CATSDLIGRAFF. CDR3 DNA sequence: TGTGCCACCAGTGATTTGATAGGGAGAGCTTTCTTT.

The rearrangement joins TRBV20-1 to TRBJ2-7; no clear D gene. Germline assignment: CDR1 DFQATT and CDR2 SNEGSKA (reference sequence). V was cut by 5 bases and J by 5 bases, with 13 bases left in between. The CDR3 runs 12 residues. In DNA form, the CDR3 reads TGCAGTGCTTCGACGGATGGCGACGAGCAGTACGTC. It specifies CSASTDGDEQYV.

The rearrangement uses TRBV2 and TRBJ1-5, with D unclear. The CDR3 sequence is 14 residues long. The ends were cut back, 4 bases at V and 3 bases at J, with 10 bases in the middle. Germline V gene lookup returns CDR1 SNHLY and CDR2 FYNNEI. The chain's CDR3 is CASSAGLSNQPQHF. CDR3 nucleotides: TGTGCCAGCAGTGCTGGCCTCTCCAATCAGCCCCAGCATTTT.

This clonotype is a singleton in its sample. The chain joins TRBV29-1 to TRBJ1-1, with unresolved D. The CDR3 length is 10 residues. V was shortened by 5 bases and J by 11 bases, with 12 bases between the two germline ends. Germline CDR1 and CDR2: SQVTM and ANQGSEA. CDR3 sequence (DNA): TGCAGCGTTTTTGACGGGTTGGCTTTCTTT. It yields the protein CSVFDGLAFF. The variable domain in full, completed from reference TRBV29-1 and TRBJ1-1, reads SAVISQKPSRDICQRGTSLTIQCQVDSQVTMMFWYRQQPGQSLTLIATANQGSEATYESGFVIDKFPISRPNLTFSTLTVSNMSPEDSSIYLCSVFDGLAFFGQGTRLTVV.